The following is a T cell receptor (beta chain) sequence with its context. Its specificity is not known. The read ends 3 residues shy of where the CDR3 ends; the end is completed using the germline J gene. Cervical HPV DNA detected by MY09/MY11 PCR, typed by dot-blot. The sample comes from a study of T cells in women clearing cervical HPV infection. Study-wide findings and caveats: Repertoire richness, not evenness, was significantly elevated in CIN3+ cases versus controls.

V gave up 1 base and J gave up 5 bases, with 5 bases separating them. The CDR3 runs to 12 residues. In germline, CDR1 is MNHEY, CDR2 SVGEGT. The method was immunoSEQ multiplex PCR; TCRdb's version includes in-frame clones alone and lacks a portion of them. The sample is made up of about 14,000 clones, and the top ten hold about 7.6% of it. The chain recombines TRBV6-2 or TRBV6-3 with TRBJ2-5; no firm D call. The source material was blood buffy coat. The clonotype was recovered from a woman aged 18 to 69 with a cervical HPV16 infection that either progressed to CIN3+ or cleared (not recorded which). CDR3 sequence reads: CASSYYSETQYF. CDR3 bases read: TGTGCCAGCAGTTACTACAGTGAGACC.